This TCR beta chain stems from a study of human CD8 memory T cell subsets. Study-wide results and caveats: Minimal repertoire overlap was seen between stem-like memory T cells and precursor exhausted T cells. Diversity, measured as normalized Shannon-Wiener diversity, was similarly high in stem-like memory and precursor exhausted T cells. Effector memory cells did not share this. It was suggested by Chao1 estimates that stem-like memory T cells were more diverse than precursor exhausted T cells.

A note on this clonotype: Its antigen remains unidentified.

The germline V gene encodes CDR1 SQVTM and CDR2 ANQGSEA. CDR3 size: 12 residues. By UMI-labeled 5' RACE, the TCR beta libraries were made. TCRdb re-called the 5' RACE reads and gives one entry per CDR3 protein, without DNA. This sample lists about 10,000 distinct CDR3 sequences; its ten largest clones have 20%. Extraction of RNA, which was performed with an RNeasy Mini Kit, drew on duplicate vials of some 150,000 sorted CD8+ T cells per subset. This chain connects TRBV29-1 to TRBJ1-2. This TCR was recovered from a human donor in good health. Sequenced sample: CD8+ T cells from PBMCs. The CDR3 loop is CSTWWETYGYTF. The whole variable domain, remainder taken from reference TRBV29-1 and TRBJ1-2, is SAVISQKPSRDICQRGTSLTIQCQVDSQVTMMFWYRQQPGQSLTLIATANQGSEATYESGFVIDKFPISRPNLTFSTLTVSNMSPEDSSIYLCSTWWETYGYTFGSGTRLTVV.